This T cell receptor (beta chain) was documented in a study of T cell clonality in common variable immunodeficiency. Study-wide results and limits: Reportedly, TCR beta sequences from common variable immunodeficiency showed fewer deletions and N-nucleotide insertions.

Measured with immunoSEQ multiplex PCR; TCRdb has only the in-frame clones, and not every one. This repertoire holds about 7,000 clones, and none appear only once. CDR1 is SGHAT and CDR2 is FQDESV in the germline V gene (reference sequence). Trimming left V 3 bases short and J 8 bases short, with 11 bases between. This CDR3 region has 14 residues. This clone was found many times. Its antigen remains unidentified. The CDR3 end lies 3 residues beyond the end of the read and is filled in from the germline J gene. For at least one year, all CVID subjects received replacement immunoglobulin. The chain joins TRBV11-1 to TRBJ1-6; no definite D call. The sample taken for sequencing was peripheral blood mononuclear cells. The clonotype was recovered from a human donor with common variable immunodeficiency. The CDR3 bases that were read are TGTGCCAGCAGCTTGGGCCCGGCTGATTCACCC. This codes for CASSLGPADSP. The entire CDR3 protein is CASSLGPADSPLHF.